This T cell receptor beta chain comes out of a study of a mutant IDH1 vaccine in newly diagnosed glioma (dated by TCRdb to the early 2020s). Concerning the study at large: Across visits V03 through V10, patients got a total of eight vaccinations, given in weeks 1, 3, 5, 7, 11, 15, 19 and 23. Vaccination was initiated 4-6 weeks after radiotherapy alone, or concurrently with temozolomide cycles in the chemotherapy-containing groups. Of the approximately 33 treated patients, approximately 62% were male and roughly 38% were female, and a mean age of 40.4 years was recorded. Before enrollment, patients had received standard therapy of radiotherapy alone, temozolomide alone, or radiochemotherapy with temozolomide; most received the combination. Six visits were used for peripheral blood collection: V03 (baseline), V05, V07, V10, V12 and V13. For exploratory analyses, longitudinal TCRB deep sequencing was carried out in 25 treated patients wherever samples were available.

What the authors observed across the whole study: Immune responses induced by the vaccine were seen in approximately 93% of patients across multiple MHC alleles. Pseudoprogression appeared unrelated to alterations in the top peripheral T cell clonotypes detected by TCRB sequencing. It was noted by the authors that analyses of patient blood samples could not be reproduced owing to sample limitations. Availability determined which PBMC samples were chosen for TCRB deep sequencing.

The time point label, read with the paper, signifies: week 5, during vaccination. Each vaccine dose was 300 ug of a 20-mer mutant IDH1 peptide in Montanide, given subcutaneously with topical imiquimod. Newly diagnosed WHO grade 3 or 4 IDH1-mutant astrocytomas showing loss of nuclear ATRX were present in the donors. The samples were drawn from NOA16, a multicentre, single-arm, open-label phase I trial in Germany that tested a mutant IDH1 peptide vaccine in humans for the first time. Genomic DNA for TCRB sequencing was isolated from EDTA blood with the DNeasy Blood and Tissue Kit. Remarks on this clone: Its cognate antigen has yet to be identified. It has no much larger one-base neighbor in the sample; base qualities were not kept.

Library method: the immunoSEQ multiplex PCR assay. The hsTCRB Kit was used according to the manufacturer's protocol to amplify rearranged TCR beta chain sequences. TCRB libraries were sequenced on an Illumina MiSeq. Per the source publication's procedure: The proprietary platform of the kit vendor was used for demultiplexing, trimming and gene mapping. In its TCRdb copy, this immuneACCESS table keeps in-frame sequences only and misses some clones. Where compared with another copy, unresolved V genes explain less than half of these, and the others have no known cause. V and J calls and clone size come straight from that table; D and trimming were deduced from the DNA. This sample holds approximately 26,000 clones; 70% to 90% were observed only once. The top ten clones comprise around 20% of the sample. The germline V gene specifies SGHDT as CDR1 and YYEEEE as CDR2. Trimming takes 7 bases from V and 0 bases from J, and the germline ends sit 19 bases apart. Inclusive of the bounding cysteine and phenylalanine, the CDR3 is 16 residues long. Only CDR3 DNA is held: 48 bases, read in frame from base 1.

This sequence originates from a man aged 18-30 years with glioma. The chain was built from TRBV5-6 and TRBJ2-5; the D gene is perhaps TRBD2, from 6 matching bases. The material sequenced was PBMCs, taken from a glioma patient whose treatment included an IDH1 peptide vaccine. The CDR3 amino acid sequence is: CASRRVADWYQETQYF. The DNA is TGTGCCAGCCGACGGGTAGCGGATTGGTACCAAGAGACCCAGTACTTC. The reference TRBV5-6 and TRBJ2-5 proteins fill in what lies around the CDR3, so the full variable domain reads DAGVTQSPTHLIKTRGQQVTLRCSPKSGHDTVSWYQQALGQGPQFIFQYYEEEERQRGNFPDRFSGHQFPNYSSELNVNALLLGDSALYLCASRRVADWYQETQYFGPGTRLLVL.